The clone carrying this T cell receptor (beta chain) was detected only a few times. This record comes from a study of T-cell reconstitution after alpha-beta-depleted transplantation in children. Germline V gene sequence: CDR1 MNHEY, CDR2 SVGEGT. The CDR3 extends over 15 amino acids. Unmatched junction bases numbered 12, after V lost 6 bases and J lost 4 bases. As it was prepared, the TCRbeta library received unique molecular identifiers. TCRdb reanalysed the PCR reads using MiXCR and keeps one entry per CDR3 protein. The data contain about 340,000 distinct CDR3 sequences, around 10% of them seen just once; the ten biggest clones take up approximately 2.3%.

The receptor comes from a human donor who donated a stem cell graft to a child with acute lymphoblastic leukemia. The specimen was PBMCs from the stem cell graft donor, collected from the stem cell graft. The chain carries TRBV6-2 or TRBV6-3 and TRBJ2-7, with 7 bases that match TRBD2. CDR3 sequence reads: CASRRTSDLFYEQYF. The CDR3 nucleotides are TGTGCCAGCAGACGTACTAGCGACCTTTTTTACGAGCAGTACTTC.